At least ten counts were recorded for the clone carrying this T cell receptor beta chain. Antigen: not known. Thyroid surgery was preceded by no treatment in any patient. These data originate in a study of metastatic and nonmetastatic thyroid tumors. About the research overall: Repertoire comparisons spanned blood and tumor or nodule tissue from malignant and benign thyroid patients.

Between the trimmed V and J ends, which lost 1 base and 7 bases, there was a span of 14 bases. Germline V gene sequence: CDR1 LGHDT, CDR2 YNNKEL (reference sequence). This CDR3 is 15 amino acids long. As handled by the study authors: A distant-metastasis classifier for papillary thyroid cancer was built using CDR3 differences across clinicopathological groups. TCRdb re-called clones via MiXCR from the PCR reads. These V and J calls derive from TCRdb rather than the authors' analysis. This sample has about 92,000 clones; approximately 15% occur once, and the top ten carry roughly 3.9%. Study conclusions and caveats: When malignant thyroid tumors were compared with benign nodules, TCR beta diversity was reportedly significantly higher in the malignant tumors. This held in both blood and tumor samples.

This clonotype was obtained from a female donor with papillary thyroid cancer or a benign thyroid nodule (not recorded which). Some clones in this sample may be carry-over from other donors' samples. The V gene is TRBV3-1, the J gene TRBJ2-1; D is perhaps TRBD1 (5 bases). The sequenced material came from blood. This chain's CDR3 is CASSQVAGPQNEQFF. Here the CDR3 DNA reads TGTGCCAGCAGCCAAGTGGCAGGGCCCCAGAATGAGCAGTTCTTC.